This T cell receptor beta chain was sequenced during a study of blood T cell repertoires in COVID-19 (TCRdb year 2020). Background on the whole study: Collaborator samples came from the United States, Italy and Spain and covered acute and convalescent phases of COVID-19. Where HLA class I and class II types were available, the types were taken from metadata supplied by the sample provider, not from assay-based typing. Sample metadata almost always included a de-identified subject ID, COVID-19 status, age in years and sex. The repertoires were made available in a free public database intended to serve as a resource for research on the immune response to SARS-CoV-2. Deeply sampled blood TCRbeta repertoires from subjects exposed to, actively infected with, or recovered from COVID-19 were included in the dataset. The samples were drawn from two sources: the first 160 participants of the ongoing ImmuneRACE study, and over 1,000 subjects contributed by 6 global collaborators. The prospective study material was composed of cDNA or gDNA derived from T cells, B-cell-depleted T cells, or PBMCs. The investigation overall reported the following: How much clinical and demographic metadata was included differed by source and by participant, and the metadata was provided uncurated.

In the prospective study, participants were roughly 18 to 100 years old, resided in 20 to 30 geographic areas of the United States, and were enrolled through a virtual design. In the prospective study, participants were assigned to cohorts based on the clinical history participants reported in a screening survey and a study questionnaire. For ImmuneRACE Cohort 3, a participant was defined as recovered based on two consecutive negative NP/OP PCR tests, clearance by a healthcare professional, or resolution of symptoms. Each participant in the prospective study had whole blood, serum and a nasopharyngeal or oropharyngeal swab collected by mobile phlebotomists. Over a roughly 2-month period, participants in the prospective study had the option of providing additional blood draws and questionnaires. Blood samples from the prospective study were shipped frozen or at room temperature prior to DNA extraction.

The immunoSEQ Assay, a bias-controlled multiplex PCR, was used to amplify TCRbeta CDR3 regions from genomic DNA. As for the authors' bioinformatics: The number of nucleated cells in each sample was estimated from the amplification of reference gene primers within the assay. Sequence reads were collapsed and filtered to measure the absolute abundance of every unique TCRbeta CDR3 rearrangement. Productive Simpson clonality was computed per sample as the square root of Simpson's diversity index over productive rearrangements. TCRdb's version of the immuneACCESS table is confined to in-frame rearrangements and falls short of the full clone set. An unresolved V gene accounts for under half of the shortfall where checked; the remainder is of unknown origin. The DNA gave D and trimming, while V, J and clone size come from that table. This sample is represented by under 200,000 clones; about 90% of them were singletons. The ten largest clones capture 6.5% to 9% of the sample.

Relative to germline, V is missing 3 bases and J is missing 7 bases, with 7 bases of the junction outside any gene match. Based on the germline V gene, the CDR1 and CDR2 sequences are MDHEN and SYDVKM. Counted from cysteine to phenylalanine, this CDR3 has 15 amino acids. Here the CDR3 DNA is all that survives: 45 bases in frame from base 1. This clone was counted once. The specificity of this receptor is unknown. Per-nucleotide qualities are absent, and no much larger clonotype sits a single base away. The sample was PBMCs or T cells enriched from blood (not recorded which). The chain employs TRBV28 and TRBJ2-1; TRBD1 agrees with 9 junctional bases. This clonotype was sampled from a woman between 18 and 29 years old who had recovered from COVID-19. The DNA sequence is as follows: TGTGCCAGCAGTTTCCGGGACAGGGTGACGAATGAGCAGTTCTTC. Its translation is CASSFRDRVTNEQFF. Reference TRBV28 and TRBJ2-1 proteins supply the regions before and after the CDR3; the full variable domain is: DVKVTQSSRYLVKRTGEKVFLECVQDMDHENMFWYRQDPGLGLRLIYFSYDVKMKEKGDIPEGYSVSREKKERFSLILESASTNQTSMYLCASSFRDRVTNEQFFGPGTRLTVL.